The sequence of this TCR beta chain was determined in a study of OX40 agonist ivuxolimab in advanced cancers. Method: immunoSEQ multiplex PCR; TCRdb's copy keeps in-frame clones and lacks some. Of 65,000 to 75,000 clones detected, more than 70% appear once; the ten largest clones hold approximately 1%. V dropped 7 bases and J dropped 6; count of bases not matched to a gene: 11. Germline CDR1 is MNHEY and CDR2 is SVGAGI. This CDR3 has 15 amino acids. The V and J genes are TRBV6-5 and TRBJ2-7; 11 positions match TRBD2. This sequence was found in an adult with an advanced solid tumor such as melanoma, head and neck, liver or kidney cancer. This specimen consisted of CD4+ or CD8+ T cells sorted from blood, obtained in a trial of the OX40 agonist ivuxolimab. Written as DNA, the CDR3 is TGTGCCAGCAACCCAGGTACTAGCGGGGGCGCCGAGCAGTACTTC. It translates to CASNPGTSGGAEQYF.